Following are 17 T cell receptor beta chains from one sample sequenced in a study of blood T cell repertoires in COVID-19. Clones were sequenced by immunoSEQ multiplex PCR, and TCRdb holds only the in-frame ones, with some missing. The data show about 93,000 clones, around nine tenths seen once. Sequencing was carried out using peripheral blood. All receptors come from a man aged 45-65 years with acute or convalescent COVID-19.

The chain combines TRBV2 with TRBJ2-6, with 10 bases matching TRBD2. V gave up 3 bases and J gave up 2 bases; unmatched junction bases: 4. The CDR3 length is 17 residues. The V gene's germline CDR1 is SNHLY and CDR2 FYNNEI. CDR3 region: CASSERAGGAGANVLTF. CDR3 DNA sequence: TGTGCCAGCAGTGAGAGAGCGGGGGGGGCTGGGGCCAACGTCCTGACTTTC.

The chain couples TRBV7-2 to TRBJ2-3; TRBD1 might be the D (8 bases). Germline CDR1 SGHTA, CDR2 FQGNSA. CDR3 size: 15 residues. V lost 1 base and J lost 5, with 13 bases in between. The CDR3 DNA sequence: TGTGCCAGCAGCTTAGTATACAGGGGGGGAGATACGCAGTATTTT. Its protein is CASSLVYRGGDTQYF.

This sequence joins TRBV9 and TRBJ2-5, with 9 nucleotides matching TRBD1. The germline V gene encodes CDR1 SGDLS and CDR2 YYNGEE. Trimming removed 3 bases from V and 1 base from J; junction bases left unmatched: 4. This CDR3 is 15 amino acids long. CDR3 bases: TGTGCCAGCAGCGCACAGGGGGCTTTCCAAGAGACCCAGTACTTC. Its translation is CASSAQGAFQETQYF.

CDR3 sequence reads: CASSSPSGTGVSPLHF. CDR3 DNA sequence: TGTGCCAGCAGCTCCCCATCCGGGACAGGGGTTTCACCCCTCCACTTT. The chain joins TRBV9 to TRBJ1-6; 10 nucleotides line up with TRBD1. CDR1 and CDR2 (germline): SGDLS, YYNGEE. The CDR3 covers 16 residues. V shed 4 bases and J 9 bases; nucleotides not matched to a gene: 10.

The rearrangement links TRBV7-8 to TRBJ2-3, with D possibly TRBD1 on 7 matching bases. The length of the CDR3 is 16 residues. The germline CDR1 and CDR2 sequences are SGHVS and FQNEAQ. V was pared by 7 bases and J by 3 bases, with 20 bases between. CDR3 loop: CASNRQGTAGTDTQYF. The CDR3 DNA reads TGTGCCAGCAACAGACAGGGAACCGCGGGAACAGATACGCAGTATTTT.

V gene TRBV5-1 combines with J gene TRBJ1-2, with 10 bases matching TRBD1. There are 14 residues in the CDR3. V trimming: 4 bases; J trimming: 6 bases; junction bases outside the gene matches: 6. Germline values: CDR1 SGHRS, CDR2 YFSETQ. The CDR3 sequence is CASSLTGGWDGYTF. CDR3 sequence (DNA): TGCGCCAGCAGCCTGACAGGGGGCTGGGATGGCTACACCTTC.

The chain uses TRBV4-3 and TRBJ1-4, with D perhaps TRBD1 (6 bases). Germline-derived CDR1 and CDR2 are LGHNA and YSLEER. The CDR3 contains 17 residues. The V end was cut by 0 bases, the J end by 6 bases, with 17 bases between. The CDR3 is CASSQDMLRTADEKLFF. CDR3 coding DNA: TGCGCCAGCAGCCAAGATATGTTGAGGACAGCTGATGAAAAACTGTTTTTT.

This chain links TRBV6-5 with TRBJ1-2; 7 bases align to TRBD1. CDR3 size: 13 residues. V gave up 6 bases and J gave up 5 bases; unmatched junction bases: 6. The germline V gene has CDR1 MNHEY and CDR2 SVGAGI. The chain's CDR3 is CASRPGTDYGYTF. CDR3 DNA: TGTGCCAGCAGGCCCGGGACAGATTATGGCTACACCTTC.

The CDR3 nucleotides are TGTGCCAGCAGCCGCGACAGGGTAATCGGCTACACCTTC. Protein sequence: CASSRDRVIGYTF. The chain links TRBV13 to TRBJ1-2; the match to TRBD1 covers 7 bases. CDR3 length: 13 residues. The germline V gene has CDR1 PRHDT and CDR2 FYEKMQ (reference sequence). With 5 bases clipped from V and 8 bases from J, the junction kept 8 bases outside the gene matches.

This sequence joins TRBV4-3 and TRBJ2-3, with TRBD2 matching over 7 bases. This CDR3 spans 15 amino acids. V shed 1 base and J 4 bases; nucleotides not matched to a gene: 5. Germline lookup yields CDR1 LGHNA and CDR2 YSLEER. The CDR3 nucleotides are TGCGCCAGCAGCCAAGTCGCCGGGGGGTCAGATACGCAGTATTTT. This translates into CASSQVAGGSDTQYF.

The rearrangement uses TRBV11-2 and TRBJ2-2; a possible D gene is TRBD2 (6 bases). CDR3 length: 16 residues. Trimming took off 4 bases at V and 6 bases at J, with 18 bases between the two ends. Germline V lookup: CDR1 SGHAT, CDR2 FQNNGV. The CDR3 reads CASSSLRGRPAGELFF. CDR3 DNA: TGTGCCAGCAGCTCCCTCCGGGGGAGACCAGCCGGGGAGCTGTTTTTT.

In this sample, this clone turned up once. The rearrangement joins TRBV6-5 to TRBJ2-3; maybe TRBD2 (6 bases). The CDR3 extends over 14 amino acids. Trimming took off 8 bases at V and 4 bases at J, with 16 bases between the two ends. Germline V gene lookup returns CDR1 MNHEY and CDR2 SVGAGI. CDR3 nucleotides: TGTGCCAGCTGGCAAACGGGGGACCCAGATACGCAGTATTTT. Its translation: CASWQTGDPDTQYF.

V is TRBV24-1 and J is TRBJ2-3; D is perhaps TRBD2 (5 bases). The CDR3 loop spans 15 amino acids. Germline V gene sequence: CDR1 KGHDR, CDR2 SFDVKD. The ends were cut back, 4 bases at V and 0 bases at J, with 10 bases in the middle. Here the CDR3 reads CATSEASGSTDTQYF. CDR3 DNA: TGTGCCACCAGTGAAGCTTCGGGGAGCACAGATACGCAGTATTTT.

The rearrangement uses TRBV4-2 and TRBJ2-5; TRBD2 aligns across 8 bases. V dropped 1 base and J dropped 5; count of bases not matched to a gene: 6. There are 15 residues in the CDR3. CDR1 and CDR2 (germline): LGHNA, YNFKEQ. The CDR3 is CASSQGAGGLETQYF. As DNA, the CDR3 is TGTGCCAGCAGCCAAGGGGCGGGGGGCCTCGAGACCCAGTACTTC.

This clone has only a few counts. The gene calls are TRBV18 and TRBJ2-7, with 9 bases that match TRBD1. Germline values: CDR1 KGHSH, CDR2 LQKENI. J gave up 6 bases and V 3 bases, and 9 bases lay outside the gene matches. The CDR3 covers 15 residues. This CDR3 is CASSPTQGAGGEQYF. CDR3 sequence (DNA): TGTGCCAGCTCACCCACACAGGGGGCTGGTGGCGAGCAGTACTTC.

The chain carries TRBV6-4 and TRBJ1-6; 8 bases align to TRBD1. CDR1 and CDR2 (germline): MRHNA, SNTAGT. J was trimmed by 6 bases and V by 1 base; bases with no gene match: 5. The CDR3 runs to 16 residues. The CDR3 nucleotides read TGTGCCAGCAGTGACTTACGGGACAGGCCTAATTCACCCCTCCACTTT. Translating it yields CASSDLRDRPNSPLHF.

J is TRBJ2-2 and V is TRBV18, with TRBD2 matching 12 bases. Germline V gives CDR1 KGHSH, CDR2 LQKENI. This CDR3 contains 15 residues. The V segment lost 5 bases and the J segment 5 bases; nucleotides outside the gene matches: 3. The CDR3 nucleotides are TGTGCCAGCTCAGAGGGGACTAGCGGGACCGGGGAGCTGTTTTTT. Translation gives CASSEGTSGTGELFF.